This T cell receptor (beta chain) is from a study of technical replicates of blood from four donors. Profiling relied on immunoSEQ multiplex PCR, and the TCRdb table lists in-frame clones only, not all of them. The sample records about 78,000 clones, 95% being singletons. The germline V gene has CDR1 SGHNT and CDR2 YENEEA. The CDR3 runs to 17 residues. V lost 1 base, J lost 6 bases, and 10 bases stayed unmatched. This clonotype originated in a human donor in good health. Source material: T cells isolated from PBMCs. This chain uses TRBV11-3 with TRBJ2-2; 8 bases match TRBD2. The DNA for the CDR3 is TGTGCCAGCAGCTTAGCCACAGGGACTAGAGTCGCCGGGGAGCTGTTTTTT. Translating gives CASSLATGTRVAGELFF.